The 24 T cell receptor beta chains given below trace back to one sample, sequenced in a study of long-term antiretroviral therapy in people with HIV. Samples were assayed with immunoSEQ v3.0 at survey level. Here immunoSEQ multiplex PCR was the method, and the copy in TCRdb shows in-frame clones only, minus some. Found here are about 32,000 clones, 90% to 95% of them singletons; the top ten hold about 3.9%. The material sequenced was unsorted PBMCs, taken 4.1 years after starting antiretroviral therapy. These receptors all stem from a woman in her forties or fifties with HIV.

This sequence joins TRBV5-6 and TRBJ1-3; D ambiguous. Trimming took off 2 bases at V and 1 base at J, with 7 bases between the two ends. Looked up from germline, CDR1 is SGHDT and CDR2 is YYEEEE. There are 14 residues in the CDR3. The CDR3 DNA reads as TGTGCCAGCAGCTTCTCCAGTTCTGGAAACACCATATATTTT. Amino acid sequence: CASSFSSSGNTIYF.

J is TRBJ1-2 and V is TRBV6-5, with D tentatively TRBD1 (5 bases). CDR1 MNHEY and CDR2 SVGAGI come from the germline V gene. V was cut by 6 bases and J by 8 bases, with 19 bases left in between. The CDR3 has 14 residues. The CDR3 is CASRGADLGGGYTF. CDR3 DNA sequence: TGTGCCAGCAGAGGCGCTGACCTGGGGGGGGGCTACACCTTC.

The chain joins TRBV27 to TRBJ1-6; weak D call: TRBD1 (6 bases). The CDR3 has 16 residues. Germline CDR1 and CDR2: MNHEY and SMNVEV (reference sequence). The germline V and J ends were trimmed by 3 bases and 12 bases, with 21 bases remaining between them. CDR3 amino acids: CASSFTDSWGAEPLHF. CDR3 coding DNA: TGTGCCAGCAGTTTTACTGACAGTTGGGGGGCTGAACCCCTCCACTTT.

This chain connects TRBV19 to TRBJ2-2; D perhaps matches TRBD1 (5 bases). The CDR3 has 14 amino acids. Trimming removed 2 bases from V and 5 bases from J, with 9 bases in between. Germline CDR1 and CDR2: LNHDA and SQIVND (reference sequence). This chain's CDR3 is CASSIQGVTGELFF. The CDR3 bases are TGTGCCAGTAGTATACAGGGCGTAACCGGGGAGCTGTTTTTT.

This clone appeared a single time. V and J are TRBV5-3 and TRBJ1-2; D possibly corresponds to TRBD1 (6 bases). TRBV5-3 is classed as an ORF, of uncertain function. V was trimmed by 6 bases and J by 4 bases, leaving 16 bases between them. The CDR3 runs 14 residues. The CDR3 DNA follows: TGTGCCAGAACTGGGCATAGAGGGGGCTATGGCTACACCTTC. It encodes CARTGHRGGYGYTF.

The table lists this clone with a count of one. This chain links TRBV2 with TRBJ2-2; TRBD1 matches at 8 bases. The CDR3 contains 15 residues. The germline V gene has CDR1 SNHLY and CDR2 FYNNEI. J lost 4 bases, V lost 3 bases, and 4 bases had no gene match. The CDR3 region is CASSEDRVGTGELFF. Written as DNA, the CDR3 is TGTGCCAGCAGTGAGGACAGGGTAGGCACCGGGGAGCTGTTTTTT. The full variable domain, rest sourced from reference TRBV2 and TRBJ2-2, is EPEVTQTPSHQVTQMGQEVILRCVPISNHLYFYWYRQILGQKVEFLVSFYNNEISEKSEIFDDQFSVERPDGSNFTLKIRSTKLEDSAMYFCASSEDRVGTGELFFGEGSRLTVL.

The rearrangement links TRBV6-6 to TRBJ2-3; the match to TRBD2 covers 8 bases. The length of the CDR3 is 14 residues. V was pared by 6 bases and J by 6 bases, with 8 bases of the junction left unmatched. Germline CDR1 MNHNY, CDR2 SVGAGI (reference sequence). CDR3 region: CASRRYSGVDTQYF. As DNA, the CDR3 is TGTGCCAGCAGAAGGTATAGCGGGGTGGATACGCAGTATTTT.

The V gene is TRBV4-2, the J gene TRBJ2-2; no firm D call. This CDR3 has 13 amino acids. The V end lost 4 bases, the J end lost 6 bases, and 9 bases lay between the germline ends. The germline gives CDR1 LGHNA, CDR2 YNFKEQ. The DNA for the CDR3 is TGTGCCAGCAGCCCAGCGACCTCCGGGGAGCTGTTTTTT. Encoded protein: CASSPATSGELFF.

Concerning this clone itself: The junction and the germline gene differ at one end; a read error may be behind it. The chain links TRBV29-1 to TRBJ2-1, with 9 positions matching TRBD1. The CDR3 is 16 residues long. The germline CDR1 and CDR2 sequences are SQVTM and ANQGSEA. CDR3 nucleotides: TGCAGCGCTGAAAGAAACAGGGGGCCAACATCCAATGAGCAGTTCTTC. This codes for CSAERNRGPTSNEQFF.

The chain uses TRBV6-5 and TRBJ2-1; D remains unclear. The CDR3 loop spans 12 amino acids. Germline loops: CDR1 MNHEY, CDR2 SVGAGI. The V and J ends lost 11 bases and 0 bases respectively, with 8 bases between them. CDR3 nucleotides: TGTGCCGTTATTAGCTCCTACAATGAGCAGTTCTTC. Amino acids: CAVISSYNEQFF.

V usage is TRBV30 and J usage is TRBJ1-6, with TRBD1 matching 10 bases. The length of the CDR3 is 14 residues. CDR1 is GTSNPN, CDR2 SVGIG, per germline (reference sequence). V shed 7 bases and J 9 bases; nucleotides not matched to a gene: 9. The CDR3 bases are TGTGCCTACACCGGGACAGGGGATAGTTCACCCCTCCACTTT. This codes for CAYTGTGDSSPLHF.

The chain combines TRBV5-4 with TRBJ2-5, with D possibly TRBD2 on 6 matching bases. The germline gives CDR1 SGHNT, CDR2 YYREEE (reference sequence). V dropped 0 bases and J dropped 4 bases, with 10 bases sitting between them. The CDR3 is made up of 14 amino acids. CDR3 nucleotide sequence: TGTGCCAGCAGCTTGGTCGGGGGTCTAGAGACCCAGTACTTC. This codes for CASSLVGGLETQYF.

V usage is TRBV7-9 and J usage is TRBJ2-7; D is perhaps TRBD2 (5 bases). The germline gives CDR1 SEHNR, CDR2 FQNEAQ (reference sequence). Trimming cost V 5 bases and J 3 bases, with 8 bases left between them. There are 12 residues in the CDR3. The CDR3, as DNA: TGTGCCAGCAGCGAAGGGAGCTACGAGCAGTACTTC. Translating gives CASSEGSYEQYF.

The chain couples TRBV5-1 to TRBJ2-3; no reliable D call. Trimming cost V 0 bases and J 0 bases, with 11 bases left between them. Germline CDR1 is SGHRS and CDR2 is YFSETQ. This CDR3 contains 16 residues. The CDR3 DNA follows: TGCGCCAGCAGCTTGGGTGGCACTACTAGCACAGATACGCAGTATTTT. It is translated as CASSLGGTTSTDTQYF.

The chain uses TRBV28 and TRBJ1-1; D remains unclear. Between the trimmed V and J ends, which lost 6 bases and 4 bases, there was a span of 12 bases. The V gene's germline CDR1 is MDHEN and CDR2 SYDVKM. The CDR3 contains 13 residues. CDR3 nucleotide sequence: TGTGCCAGCAGCCCCCGCCTTAGCACTGAAGCTTTCTTT. Its translation is CASSPRLSTEAFF.

This chain links TRBV11-2 with TRBJ2-6; tentative D call: TRBD1 (5 bases). Trimming removed 5 bases at V and 2 bases at J, with 13 bases between. The CDR3 consists of 16 residues. Germline V gives CDR1 SGHAT, CDR2 FQNNGV. The CDR3: CASSPGARAGANVLTF. The CDR3, as DNA: TGTGCCAGCAGCCCTGGGGCTCGGGCTGGGGCCAACGTCCTGACTTTC.

CDR3 sequence: CASSPRNNEQFF. The CDR3 nucleotides read TGTGCCAGCAGTCCCCGCAACAATGAGCAGTTCTTC. The chain employs TRBV6-1 and TRBJ2-1, with unresolved D. This CDR3 contains 12 residues. V dropped 5 bases and J dropped 5 bases, with 7 bases sitting between them. CDR1 is MNHNS, CDR2 SASEGT, per germline.

This clone was seen once. This chain connects TRBV10-3 to TRBJ1-2; 8 nucleotides line up with TRBD1. Germline V gene sequence: CDR1 ENHRY, CDR2 SYGVKD. This CDR3 region has 14 residues. J gave up 7 bases and V 6 bases, and 10 bases lay outside the gene matches. The CDR3 here is CAISDDRGGRGYTF. CDR3 bases: TGTGCCATCAGCGACGACAGGGGAGGACGTGGCTACACCTTC.

The chain couples TRBV25-1 to TRBJ2-5; D remains unclear. TRBJ2-7 explains the end of the DNA better; the J call may be wrong. The CDR3 runs to 13 residues. CDR1 is MGHDK and CDR2 is SYGVNS in the germline V gene. CDR3 residues: CASSDLRSYEQYF. The CDR3 coding sequence is TGTGCCAGCAGTGATTTGCGCTCCTACGAGCAGTACTTC.

The V call is TRBV7-8, the J call TRBJ2-2, with D perhaps TRBD1 (5 bases). The V gene's germline CDR1 is SGHVS and CDR2 FQNEAQ. This CDR3 is 17 amino acids long. V lost 2 bases and J 1 base, leaving 14 bases between the germline ends. In DNA form, the CDR3 reads TGTGCCAGCAGCTTAAGCCCCGGCAGGGAGAACACCGGGGAGCTGTTTTTT. It yields the protein CASSLSPGRENTGELFF.

This clone was seen only once. V usage is TRBV7-9 and J usage is TRBJ2-2; 8 positions agree with TRBD2. The CDR3 is 19 residues long. V shed 2 bases, J shed 5 bases, and the junction held 16 bases outside the gene matches. CDR1 SEHNR and CDR2 FQNEAQ come from the germline V gene (reference sequence). The CDR3 region has the DNA TGTGCCAGCAGCTTACGGTCCTACAGGAGCGGGGGCGGAACCGGGGAGCTGTTTTTT. Amino acids: CASSLRSYRSGGGTGELFF. Full variable domain (outside the CDR3, taken from reference TRBV7-9 and TRBJ2-2): DTGVSQNPRHKITKRGQNVTFRCDPISEHNRLYWYRQTLGQGPEFLTYFQNEAQLEKSRLLSDRFSAERPKGSFSTLEIQRTEQGDSAMYLCASSLRSYRSGGGTGELFFGEGSRLTVL.

The V and J genes are TRBV14 and TRBJ2-7; the D gene is possibly TRBD2 (5 bases). CDR3 length: 17 residues. Germline V gene sequence: CDR1 SGHDN, CDR2 FVKESK. Trimming took off 4 bases at V and 3 bases at J, with 22 bases between the two ends. The CDR3 sequence is CASSPKIGELFHYEQYF. For the CDR3, the DNA is TGTGCCAGCAGCCCCAAGATCGGGGAACTTTTTCACTACGAGCAGTACTTC. The variable domain in full, with the rest retrieved from reference TRBV14 and TRBJ2-7, is EAGVTQFPSHSVIEKGQTVTLRCDPISGHDNLYWYRRVMGKEIKFLLHFVKESKQDESGMPNNRFLAERTGGTYSTLKVQPAELEDSGVYFCASSPKIGELFHYEQYFGPGTRLTVT.

The chain recombines TRBV7-8 with TRBJ1-6, with no clear D. CDR1 and CDR2 from the germline V gene are SGHVS and FQNEAQ. V was cut by 5 bases and J by 12 bases, with 14 bases left in between. There are 13 residues in the CDR3. The CDR3 sequence is CASSVDRIQPLHF. DNA of the CDR3: TGTGCCAGCAGCGTAGATAGAATTCAACCCCTCCACTTT.

The chain is built from TRBV6-6 and TRBJ1-4; D possibly corresponds to TRBD1 (5 bases). This CDR3 contains 13 residues. V was clipped by 5 bases and J by 8 bases, with 12 bases between them. The germline V gene has CDR1 MNHNY and CDR2 SVGAGI (reference sequence). CDR3 region: CASSMFDREKLFF. CDR3 nucleotides: TGTGCCAGCAGTATGTTTGACAGAGAAAAACTGTTTTTT.